This T cell receptor beta chain was observed in a study of blood T cell repertoires in COVID-19. About the study: The United States, Italy and Spain were the sources of the acute and convalescent COVID-19 samples. PBMCs, B-cell-depleted T cells, or T cells were the source of the cDNA or gDNA that made up the material.

The CDR3 consists of 15 residues. Trimming removed 4 bases at V and 4 bases at J, with 15 bases between. Germline CDR1 SGHRS, CDR2 YFSETQ. In the original workflow: Nucleated cell counts were estimated from reference gene primer amplification. TCRdb's copy holds only in-frame clones and misses some; the assay was immunoSEQ multiplex PCR. The V and J calls and clone size are taken from that table; D and trimming were inferred from the DNA. The data contain 150,000 to 200,000 clones, 81% of them singletons. This TCR derives from a man aged 55 to 69 with active or convalescent COVID-19. J is TRBJ1-5 and V is TRBV5-1; D gene unclear. The sample consisted of peripheral blood. The CDR3: CASSPEGGWNQPQHF. CDR3 DNA: TGCGCCAGCAGCCCGGAAGGAGGGTGGAATCAGCCCCAGCATTTT.